This entry concerns a single T cell receptor beta chain. The antigen is unknown. TCRdb analysed the reads with MiXCR anew, one entry per CDR3 protein. The repertoire consists of around 430,000 distinct CDR3 sequences, with about 39% occurring once and the leading ten covering around 44%. These data originate in a study of T cell repertoires in cytomegalovirus infection. This CDR3 is 17 amino acids long. Trimming left V 5 bases short and J 2 bases short, with 20 bases between. From germline, CDR1 is SEHNR and CDR2 FQNEAQ (reference sequence). Whole-study findings and limits: Dominating the ex vivo response were HLA-C-restricted CMV-specific TCR beta clonotypes. Of the TCR beta families, the public ones yielded a cumulative frequency that identified carriers of CMV plus the relevant HLA.

This sequence joins TRBV7-9 and TRBJ2-3; D perhaps matches TRBD2 (6 bases). The sample here was cultured PBMCs, taken from culture after CMV antigen stimulation. The receptor comes from a human donor in good health (CMV status not recorded). Some clones in this sample may be carry-over from other donors' samples. This CDR3 is CASSPVRGRAHTDTQYF. The CDR3 nucleotides read TGTGCCAGCAGCCCCGTGCGGGGTAGGGCTCACACAGATACGCAGTATTTT. The full variable domain, with the rest looked up from reference TRBV7-9 and TRBJ2-3, is DTGVSQNPRHKITKRGQNVTFRCDPISEHNRLYWYRQTLGQGPEFLTYFQNEAQLEKSRLLSDRFSAERPKGSFSTLEIQRTEQGDSAMYLCASSPVRGRAHTDTQYFGPGTRLTVL.